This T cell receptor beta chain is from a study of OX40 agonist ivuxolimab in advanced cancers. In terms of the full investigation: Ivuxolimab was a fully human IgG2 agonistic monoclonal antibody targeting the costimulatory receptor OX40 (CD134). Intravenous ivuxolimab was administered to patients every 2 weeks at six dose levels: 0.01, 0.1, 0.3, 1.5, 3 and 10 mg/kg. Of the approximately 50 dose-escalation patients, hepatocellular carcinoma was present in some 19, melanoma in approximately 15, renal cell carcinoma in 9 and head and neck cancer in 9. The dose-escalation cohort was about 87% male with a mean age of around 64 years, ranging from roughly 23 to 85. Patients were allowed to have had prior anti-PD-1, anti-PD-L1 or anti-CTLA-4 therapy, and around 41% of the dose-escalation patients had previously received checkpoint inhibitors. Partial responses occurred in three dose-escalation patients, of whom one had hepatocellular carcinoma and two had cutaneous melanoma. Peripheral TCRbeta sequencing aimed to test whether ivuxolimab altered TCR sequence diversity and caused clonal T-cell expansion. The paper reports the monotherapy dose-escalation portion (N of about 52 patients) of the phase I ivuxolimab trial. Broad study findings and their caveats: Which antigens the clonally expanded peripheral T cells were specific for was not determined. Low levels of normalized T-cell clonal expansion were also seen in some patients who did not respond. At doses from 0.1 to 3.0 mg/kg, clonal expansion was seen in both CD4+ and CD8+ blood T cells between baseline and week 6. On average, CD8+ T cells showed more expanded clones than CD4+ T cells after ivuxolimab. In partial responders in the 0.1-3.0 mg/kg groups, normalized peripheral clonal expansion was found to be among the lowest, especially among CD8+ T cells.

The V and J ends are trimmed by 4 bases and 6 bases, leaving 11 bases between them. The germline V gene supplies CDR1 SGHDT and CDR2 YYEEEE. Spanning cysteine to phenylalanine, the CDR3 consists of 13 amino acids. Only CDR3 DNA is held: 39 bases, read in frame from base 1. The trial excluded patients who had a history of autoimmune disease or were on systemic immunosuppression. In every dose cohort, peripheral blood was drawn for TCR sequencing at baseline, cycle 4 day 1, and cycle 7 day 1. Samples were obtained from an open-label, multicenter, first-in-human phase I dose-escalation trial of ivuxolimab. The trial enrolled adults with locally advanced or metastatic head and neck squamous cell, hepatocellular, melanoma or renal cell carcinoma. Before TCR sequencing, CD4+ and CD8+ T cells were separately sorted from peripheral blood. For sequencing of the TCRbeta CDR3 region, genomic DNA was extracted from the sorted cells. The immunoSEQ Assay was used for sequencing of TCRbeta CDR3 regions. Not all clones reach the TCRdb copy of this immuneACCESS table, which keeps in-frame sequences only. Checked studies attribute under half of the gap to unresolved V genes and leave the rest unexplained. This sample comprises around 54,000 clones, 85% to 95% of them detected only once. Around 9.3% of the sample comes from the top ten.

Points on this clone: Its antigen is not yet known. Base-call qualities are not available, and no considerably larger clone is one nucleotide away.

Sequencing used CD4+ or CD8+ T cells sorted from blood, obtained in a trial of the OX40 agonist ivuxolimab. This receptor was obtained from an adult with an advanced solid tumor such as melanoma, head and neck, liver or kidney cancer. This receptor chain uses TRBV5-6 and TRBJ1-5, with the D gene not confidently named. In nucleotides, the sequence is TGTGCCAGCAGCCCCCCGGGAGGTCAGCCCCAGCATTTT. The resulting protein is CASSPPGGQPQHF.